This T cell receptor beta chain was sequenced in a study of blood T cell repertoires in COVID-19. Study information: From the United States, Italy and Spain came samples of acute and convalescent COVID-19. In each case, the material was cDNA or gDNA derived from T cells, B-cell-depleted T cells, or PBMCs.

Original analysis: The authors estimated nucleated cell counts from reference gene primer amplification. The repertoire was sequenced with immunoSEQ multiplex PCR; TCRdb's copy has only in-frame clones and lacks some. Clone size and the V and J calls come from that table; the DNA yielded D and trimming. The sample holds 150,000 to 200,000 clones, about 85% seen once. Germline CDR1 KGHDR, CDR2 SFDVKD. V shed 7 bases and J 6 bases; nucleotides not matched to a gene: 8. This CDR3 has 14 amino acids. The sequencing input was peripheral blood. The gene calls are TRBV24-1 and TRBJ2-1; 7 bases agree with TRBD1. This TCR was recovered from a woman in her fifties or sixties with acute or convalescent COVID-19. In DNA form, the CDR3 reads TGTGCCACCAGATCGACAGGGAAAAGCAATGAGCAGTTCTTC. It encodes CATRSTGKSNEQFF.